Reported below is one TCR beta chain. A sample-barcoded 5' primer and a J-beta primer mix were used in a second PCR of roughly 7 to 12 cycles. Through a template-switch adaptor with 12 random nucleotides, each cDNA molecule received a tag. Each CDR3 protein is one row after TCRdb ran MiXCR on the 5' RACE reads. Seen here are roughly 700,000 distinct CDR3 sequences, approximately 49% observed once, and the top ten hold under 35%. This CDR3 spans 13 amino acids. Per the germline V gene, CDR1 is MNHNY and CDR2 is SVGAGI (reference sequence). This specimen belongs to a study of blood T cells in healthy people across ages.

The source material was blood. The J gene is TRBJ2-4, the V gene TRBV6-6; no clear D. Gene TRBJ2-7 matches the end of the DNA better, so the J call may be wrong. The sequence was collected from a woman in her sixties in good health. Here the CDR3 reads CASSLTVQYEQYF. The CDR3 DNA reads TGTGCCAGCAGTTTAACAGTTCAGTACGAGCAGTACTTC.